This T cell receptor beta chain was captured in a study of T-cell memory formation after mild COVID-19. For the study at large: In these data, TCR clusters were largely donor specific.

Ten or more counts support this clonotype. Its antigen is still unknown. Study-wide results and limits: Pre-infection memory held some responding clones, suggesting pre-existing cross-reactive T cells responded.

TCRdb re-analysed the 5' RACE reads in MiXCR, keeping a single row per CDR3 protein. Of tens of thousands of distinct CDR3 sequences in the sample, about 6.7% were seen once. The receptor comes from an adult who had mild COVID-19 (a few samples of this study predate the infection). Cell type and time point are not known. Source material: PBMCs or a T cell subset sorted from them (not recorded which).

In nucleotides, the CDR3 is TGCGCCAGCAGCTGGACTGTAGCGGGGGGAACAGATACGCAGTATTTT. Translating gives CASSWTVAGGTDTQYF. This chain links TRBV5-1 with TRBJ2-3, with 10 nucleotides matching TRBD2. The junction had 7 bases not matched to a gene; V was cut back by 3 bases and J by 3 bases. The CDR3 extends over 16 amino acids. Germline V lookup: CDR1 SGHRS, CDR2 YFSETQ.